These 6 T cell receptor beta chains share one sample of origin, sequenced in a study of neurological immune-mediated disorders. TCRdb itself ran the 5' RACE reads through MiXCR, one entry per CDR3 protein. The repertoire has 65,000 to 75,000 distinct CDR3 sequences, about 5.1% of them found once; the top ten carry around 2.2%. The sequencing sample was made of PBMCs. All receptors derive from a woman in her sixties or seventies with multiple sclerosis.

This clonotype was observed many times. This chain links TRBV5-6 with TRBJ1-5; D unclear. CDR1 is SGHDT and CDR2 is YYEEEE in the germline V gene. The V and J ends lost 0 bases and 3 bases respectively, with 7 bases between them. This CDR3 has 14 amino acids. The chain's CDR3 is CASSLGRPNQPQHF. The CDR3 DNA reads as TGTGCCAGCAGCTTGGGCAGGCCCAATCAGCCCCAGCATTTT.

Many counts were recorded for this clonotype. The genes are TRBV5-1 and TRBJ2-2; tentative D call: TRBD1 (5 bases). From germline, CDR1 is SGHRS and CDR2 YFSETQ. The CDR3 is made up of 16 amino acids. The V end was cut by 0 bases, the J end by 0 bases, with 9 bases between. CDR3 DNA: TGCGCCAGCAGCTTGGTCGGACAAACGAACACCGGGGAGCTGTTTTTT. Its protein is CASSLVGQTNTGELFF.

Ten or more counts support this clonotype. The chain carries TRBV20-1 and TRBJ2-1; D perhaps matches TRBD2 (7 bases). Germline loops: CDR1 DFQATT, CDR2 SNEGSKA (reference sequence). There are 14 residues in the CDR3. CDR3: CSLKGGGSYNEQFF. Written as DNA, the CDR3 is TGCAGCCTTAAAGGGGGAGGGTCCTACAATGAGCAGTTCTTC.

To note about this clonotype: Germline and junction disagree at one end, which may indicate a read error. V usage is TRBV28 and J usage is TRBJ1-5, with 8 bases lining up with TRBD1. CDR3 size: 15 residues. Germline V CDR1 and CDR2: MDHEN, SYDVKM. The CDR3 reads CASRATGGGNQPQNF. The CDR3 DNA sequence: TGTGCCAGCAGGGCCACAGGGGGAGGAAATCAGCCCCAGAATTTT. Combining the CDR3 with reference TRBV28 and TRBJ1-5 gives the whole variable domain DVKVTQSSRYLVKRTGEKVFLECVQDMDHENMFWYRQDPGLGLRLIYFSYDVKMKEKGDIPEGYSVSREKKERFSLILESASTNQTSMYLCASRATGGGNQPQNFGDGTRLSIL.

This clonotype was found many times. This chain joins TRBV12-3 or TRBV12-4 and TRBJ2-5; maybe TRBD1 (5 bases). The V gene lost 6 bases and the J gene lost 5 bases, with 19 bases spanning the gap. This CDR3 has 15 amino acids. The CDR3 DNA reads as TGTGCCAGCAGCCGAGAGACAGCTCTGGAGGAGACCCAGTACTTC. Amino acids: CASSRETALEETQYF.

This clonotype appeared many times. This chain links TRBV12-3 or TRBV12-4 with TRBJ1-5, with TRBD1 matching 7 bases. V lost 3 bases, J lost 6 bases, and 5 bases stayed unmatched. The CDR3 is 14 amino acids. CDR3 sequence (DNA): TGTGCCAGCAGTTTCAGGGGGAATGCTCAGCCCCAGCATTTT. It is translated as CASSFRGNAQPQHF.